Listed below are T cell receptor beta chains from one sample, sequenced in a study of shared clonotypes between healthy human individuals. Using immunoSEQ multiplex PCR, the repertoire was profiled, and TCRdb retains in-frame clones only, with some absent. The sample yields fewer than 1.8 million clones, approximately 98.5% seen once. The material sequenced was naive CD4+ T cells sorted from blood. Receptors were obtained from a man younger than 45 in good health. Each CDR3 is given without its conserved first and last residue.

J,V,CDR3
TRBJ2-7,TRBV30,AWSNGLSYEQY
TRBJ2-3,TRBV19,ASSRAGDIDTQY
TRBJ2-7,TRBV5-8,ASSLGDTNYEQY
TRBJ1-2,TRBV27,ASSTRAGYGYT
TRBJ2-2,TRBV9,ASSVGSQPGELF
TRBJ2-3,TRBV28,ASRRQGREDTQY
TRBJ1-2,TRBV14,ASSRRTGGKNYGYT
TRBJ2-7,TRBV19,ASSPQGTSVTEQY
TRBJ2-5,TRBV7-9,ASSPHLLAGGTQY
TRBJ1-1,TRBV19,ASTRMGARSTEAF
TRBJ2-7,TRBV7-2,ASRGRADFVYEQY
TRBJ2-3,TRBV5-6,ASSLALGTQY
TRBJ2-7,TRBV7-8,ASSFLGLAGGLYEQY
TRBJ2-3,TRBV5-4,ASSLESGRADTQY
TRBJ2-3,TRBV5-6,ASSLFQGPDTQY
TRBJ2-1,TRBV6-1,ASSERTRAGWNEQF
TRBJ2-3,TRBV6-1,ASSEDRSYSDTQY
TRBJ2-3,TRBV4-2,ASSQDPRGTDTQY
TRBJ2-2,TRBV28,ASAWGRGELF
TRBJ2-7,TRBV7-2,ASSFHSYEQY
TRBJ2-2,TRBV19,ASSPTRGRGTGELF
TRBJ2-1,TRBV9,ASSVAPAGGRGYNEQF
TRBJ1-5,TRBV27,ASSLSGLQRGSQPQH
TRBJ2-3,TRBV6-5,ASSSQGTQY
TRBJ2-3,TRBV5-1,ASSLAGLADTDTQY
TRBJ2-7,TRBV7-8,ASSLVGTSYEQY
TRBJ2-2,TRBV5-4,ASSLGRKTNTGELF
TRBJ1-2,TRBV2,ASSQGIGGYT
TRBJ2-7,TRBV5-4,ASRRQMGPPSEQY
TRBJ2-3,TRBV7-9,ASSPGQGRSPDTQY
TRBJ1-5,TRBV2,ASSDRDTPYSNQPQH
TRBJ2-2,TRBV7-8,ASSHSGGSYTGELF
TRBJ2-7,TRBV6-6,ASRRLAGYEQY
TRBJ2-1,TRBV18,ASSPPRGREPGLVYNEQF
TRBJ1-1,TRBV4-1,ASSQFELNTEAF
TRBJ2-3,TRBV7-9,ASSPGRFTDTQY
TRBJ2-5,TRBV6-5,ASSSGLESQETQY
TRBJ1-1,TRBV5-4,ASSLDPNTEAF
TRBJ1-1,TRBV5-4,ASSPGGGKGTEAF
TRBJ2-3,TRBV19,ASSIIKGQGLDTQY
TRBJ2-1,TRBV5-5,ASSLRREGLYNEQF